Listed below are T cell receptor beta chains from one sample, sequenced in a study of CD8 T cells in Susac syndrome. TCRdb reanalysed the immunoSEQ multiplex PCR reads using MiXCR and keeps one entry per CDR3 protein. The table lists approximately 260,000 distinct CDR3 sequences, approximately 95% of them singletons. Sample: CD4+ T cells from PBMCs. The receptors come from a human donor with Susac syndrome. Each CDR3 is given with its conserved first and last residue. A D gene is named only where the DNA matches it firmly. Not every row has a clone size; where given, it reads once, few, many or a size class.

abundance,j_gene,d_gene,v_gene,CDR3nt,CDR3aa
once,TRBJ1-1,.,TRBV7-9,TGTGCCAGCAGCTTACGGTTTACTGAAGCTTTCTTT,CASSLRFTEAFF
.,TRBJ2-2,TRBD1,TRBV11-3,TGTGCCAGCAGCCGGGACCGGGACAGCCCCACCGGGGAGCTGTTTTTT,CASSRDRDSPTGELFF
.,TRBJ2-1,.,TRBV23-1,TGCGCCAGCAGTCAATCGAATCGGGCCCGGGTCGCCCAGTTCTTC,CASSQSNRARVAQFF
.,TRBJ2-1,TRBD2,TRBV2,TGTGCCAGCCAGCGGGAGCCCTCGAGGAATGAGCAGTTCTTC,CASQREPSRNEQFF
.,TRBJ1-5,TRBD1,TRBV12-3/TRBV12-4,TGTGCCAGCAGAGGGACAGGAGGTCAGCCCCAGCATTTT,CASRGTGGQPQHF
.,TRBJ1-1,TRBD1,TRBV7-6,TGTGCCAGCAGCCCTTGGGACAGCCTCGACACTGAAGCTTTCTTT,CASSPWDSLDTEAFF
.,TRBJ1-2,.,TRBV6-6,TGTGCCAGCAGTTACGATCCCCCAAGGGGGATTCGTGGCTACACCTTC,CASSYDPPRGIRGYTF
.,TRBJ1-2,TRBD1,TRBV30,TGTGCCTGGGCGGGAGGGACAGTCTCTAACTATGGCTACACCTTC,CAWAGGTVSNYGYTF
.,TRBJ1-2,.,TRBV5-1,TGCGCCAGCAGCCCCGACAGTGCCGGTGGGAGCTACACCTTC,CASSPDSAGGSYTF
.,TRBJ2-5,.,TRBV30,TGTGCCTGGAGCCGTCAGGGGTTAGAGACCCAGTACTTC,CAWSRQGLETQYF
.,TRBJ2-5,.,TRBV3-1,TGTGCCAGCAGCCTTGCGTTTGAGACCCAGTACTTC,CASSLAFETQYF
.,TRBJ2-5,.,TRBV20-1,TGCAGTGTCGCCCCCGGAGGGGGCCGAGAGACCCAGTACTTC,CSVAPGGGRETQYF
.,TRBJ1-5,TRBD1,TRBV7-8,TGTGCCAGCAGCTTGGGACAGAATCAGCCCCAGCATTTT,CASSLGQNQPQHF
once,TRBJ2-1,TRBD2,TRBV20-1,TGCAGTGCCCCGGGGCGGGGAGGGCCTCTCAATGAGCAGTTCTTC,CSAPGRGGPLNEQFF
.,TRBJ2-1,.,TRBV12-3/TRBV12-4,TGTGCCTGTCGCTCGGCCGGCGATGAGCAGTTCTTC,CACRSAGDEQFF
.,TRBJ2-1,.,TRBV14,TGTGCCAGCAGCCAACATTACCGGGTTGAGCAGTTCTTC,CASSQHYRVEQFF
once,TRBJ2-3,.,TRBV20-1,TGCAGTGCTGGAGGGGGCGGCGGGGACTGGGGGGATACGCAGTATTTT,CSAGGGGGDWGDTQYF
.,TRBJ2-2,.,TRBV9,TGTGCCAGCAGCGTACCCGGACAGTACCGGAACACCGGGGAGCTGTTTTTT,CASSVPGQYRNTGELFF
.,TRBJ1-1,.,TRBV6-5,TGTGCCAGCAGTCCCCGAGCAGGGAGTACTGAAGCTTTCTTT,CASSPRAGSTEAFF
.,TRBJ2-1,.,TRBV30,TGTGCCTGGAGTAGTTCCTACAATGAGCAGTTCTTC,CAWSSSYNEQFF
.,TRBJ1-5,.,TRBV12-3/TRBV12-4,TGTGCCAGCAGTTTTATGGGGGGCAATCAGCCCCAGCATTTT,CASSFMGGNQPQHF
.,TRBJ2-5,TRBD1,TRBV5-4,TGTGCCAGCAGCCCGGGACAGGCGGAGACCCAGTACTTC,CASSPGQAETQYF
.,TRBJ1-5,.,TRBV28,TGTGCCAGCAGCCTGAGGGGCCTTAGCAATCAGCCCCAGCATTTT,CASSLRGLSNQPQHF
.,TRBJ1-5,.,TRBV21-1,TGTGCCAGCAGCAAAGGTCATAGCAGCGGCAGGGTATGGGTTCAGCCCCAGCATTTT,CASSKGHSSGRVWVQPQHF
.,TRBJ1-1,.,TRBV30,TGTGCCTGGATGGGTAGGGGTATGAACACTGAAGCTTTCTTT,CAWMGRGMNTEAFF
.,TRBJ2-1,.,TRBV29-1,TGCAGCGCCTTGACGGGACCAGCGGGCTATGAGCAGTTCTTC,CSALTGPAGYEQFF
.,TRBJ2-2,.,TRBV19,TGTGCCAGTTGGGGACGTCGGGACACCGGGGAGCTGTTTTTT,CASWGRRDTGELFF
.,TRBJ2-5,TRBD1,TRBV13,TGTGCCAGCAGCTTCGGGACAGAACAAGAGACCCAGTACTTC,CASSFGTEQETQYF
.,TRBJ2-7,.,TRBV4-1,TGCGCCAGCAGCCAAGATCCGAGAGGGACCCTCGATTTCGGCGAGCAGTACTTC,CASSQDPRGTLDFGEQYF
.,TRBJ2-2,TRBD1,TRBV30,TGTGCCTGGAAAACAGGGGGGTATACCGGGGAGCTGTTTTTT,CAWKTGGYTGELFF
.,TRBJ2-1,TRBD2,TRBV7-3,TGTGCCAGCAGCATTAGCGGGAGTCCGTTAAGTCGGCTGTTCTTC,CASSISGSPLSRLFF
.,TRBJ1-2,TRBD1,TRBV3-1,TGTGCCAGCAGCCAAGTTCGGTCCGACAGGGACTATGGCTACACCTTC,CASSQVRSDRDYGYTF
.,TRBJ2-3,.,TRBV29-1,TGCAGCACCGGGACGCCTGCAGATACGCAGTATTTT,CSTGTPADTQYF
.,TRBJ2-3,TRBD2,TRBV7-2,TGTGCCAGCAGCTTAGGGCGGGGGAGGGCCATAGATACGCAGTATTTT,CASSLGRGRAIDTQYF
.,TRBJ1-5,.,TRBV28,TGTGCCAGCAGTTTAAAGGGTCAGCCCCAGCATTTT,CASSLKGQPQHF
.,TRBJ1-5,.,TRBV2,TGTGCCAGCCTTTGGGGGGTAGGGAATCAGCCCCAGCATTTT,CASLWGVGNQPQHF
.,TRBJ2-3,TRBD2,TRBV25-1,TGTGCCAGCAGTGAACGGCGGGAGTATGGCACAGATACGCAGTATTTT,CASSERREYGTDTQYF
.,TRBJ1-4,TRBD1,TRBV20-1,TGCAGTGCTCAAGGACAGGGCCGAGTCGGTGAAAAACTGTTTTTT,CSAQGQGRVGEKLFF
.,TRBJ2-3,TRBD2,TRBV7-9,TGTGCCAGCACCACGGGACTAGCGGGAGCTGGCACAGATACGCAGTATTTT,CASTTGLAGAGTDTQYF
.,TRBJ2-2,.,TRBV29-1,TGCAGCGTTGATGGGCCTAACTCGAACACCGGGGAGCTGTTTTTT,CSVDGPNSNTGELFF
.,TRBJ2-5,.,TRBV7-9,TGTGCCAGCAGCCCCTCGGGCAGGGTCGTCGGTAAAGAGACCCAGTACTTC,CASSPSGRVVGKETQYF
.,TRBJ1-1,.,TRBV6-6,TGTGCCAGCAGTGACTCCAGGGGATTCTTT,CASSDSRGFF
.,TRBJ2-4,TRBD1,TRBV4-1,TGCGCCAGCAGCCAAGAAAGGGACAGGATAAAAAACATTCAGTACTTC,CASSQERDRIKNIQYF
once,TRBJ2-1,.,TRBV3-1,TGTGCCAGCAGCCAAGCTTATGAGCAGTTCTTC,CASSQAYEQFF
once,TRBJ2-3,TRBD2,TRBV24-1,TGTGCCACCAGTGACCCGGGACTAGCGGGCGGTACGCAGTATTTT,CATSDPGLAGGTQYF
.,TRBJ2-7,.,TRBV6-5,TGTGCCAGCAGTTACAGGGACGGGGTCTACGAGCAGTACTTC,CASSYRDGVYEQYF
.,TRBJ2-1,.,TRBV5-1,TGCGCCAGCAGCTTGGACCGGCAGGAATACAATGAGCAGTTCTTC,CASSLDRQEYNEQFF
.,TRBJ2-5,TRBD2,TRBV29-1,TGCAGCGACATGGGCCCCAGCGGGACTGAGACCCAGTACTTC,CSDMGPSGTETQYF
.,TRBJ1-2,.,TRBV5-4,TGTGCCAGCAGCCGAGGGTCCCCCCCGGACTATGGCTACACCTTC,CASSRGSPPDYGYTF
.,TRBJ2-5,TRBD2,TRBV5-1,TGCGCCAGCAGCCTCGCCGGGACTAGGGGAGAGACCCAGTACTTC,CASSLAGTRGETQYF